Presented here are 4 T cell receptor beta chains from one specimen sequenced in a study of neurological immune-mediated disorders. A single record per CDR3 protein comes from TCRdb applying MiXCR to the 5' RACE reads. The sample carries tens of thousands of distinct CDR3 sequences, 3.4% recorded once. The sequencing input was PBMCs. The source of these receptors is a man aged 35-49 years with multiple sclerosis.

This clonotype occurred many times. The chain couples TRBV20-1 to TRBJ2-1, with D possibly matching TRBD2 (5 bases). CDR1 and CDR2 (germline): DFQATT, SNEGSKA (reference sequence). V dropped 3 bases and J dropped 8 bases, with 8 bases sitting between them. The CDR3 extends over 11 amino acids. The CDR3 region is CSARRADEQFF. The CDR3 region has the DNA TGCAGTGCTAGGAGGGCCGATGAGCAGTTCTTC.

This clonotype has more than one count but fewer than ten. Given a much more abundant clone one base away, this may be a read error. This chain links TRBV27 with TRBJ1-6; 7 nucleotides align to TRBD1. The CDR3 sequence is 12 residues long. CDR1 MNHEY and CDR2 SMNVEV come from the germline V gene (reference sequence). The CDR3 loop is CDSSSTGAPLHF. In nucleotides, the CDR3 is TGTGACAGCAGTAGTACAGGGGCACCCCTCCACTTT.

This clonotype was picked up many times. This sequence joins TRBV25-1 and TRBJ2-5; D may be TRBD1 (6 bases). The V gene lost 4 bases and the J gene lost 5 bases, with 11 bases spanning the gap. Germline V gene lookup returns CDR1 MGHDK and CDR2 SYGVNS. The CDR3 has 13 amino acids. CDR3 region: CASSVGQLETQYF. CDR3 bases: TGTGCCAGCAGTGTTGGACAGTTGGAGACCCAGTACTTC.

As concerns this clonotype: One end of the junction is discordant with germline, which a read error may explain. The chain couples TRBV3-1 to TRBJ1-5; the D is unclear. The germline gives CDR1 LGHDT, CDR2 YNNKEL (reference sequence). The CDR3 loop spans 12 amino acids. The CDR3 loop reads CDSSSGRQPQHF. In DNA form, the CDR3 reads TGTGACAGCAGCAGTGGGCGTCAGCCCCAGCATTTT.